The clone carrying this TCR beta chain was observed a few times. Its target is not known. What was amplified from RNA transcripts were TCR beta CDR3 regions. Carried out on the TCR CDR3, a first-round RT-PCR used the HTBI primer set. TCRdb processed the multiplex PCR reads anew with MiXCR; each CDR3 protein has one entry. Among about 600,000 distinct CDR3 sequences listed, roughly 16% were seen once. The record originates from a study of T cells in Graves' hyperthyroidism and ophthalmopathy. Each ophthalmopathy patient scored at least 3 on the Clinical Activity Score and at least 4 on NOSPECS grade, with duration under 3 months. General study results and limits: Patients with ophthalmopathy were separated from those with stable hyperthyroidism by a 13 V-J model.

CDR3 length: 14 residues. The germline V gene encodes CDR1 MNHNS and CDR2 SASEGT. With 5 bases removed from V and 5 bases from J, the gap between germline ends came to 15 bases. This TCR was recovered from a woman aged 40 to 55 with Graves' ophthalmopathy. Source material: blood. The chain combines TRBV6-1 with TRBJ2-5; D may be TRBD2 (6 bases). Here the CDR3 DNA reads TGTGCCAGCAGTTATGGGGGGACGTCGGAGACCCAGTACTTC. Its protein product is CASSYGGTSETQYF.